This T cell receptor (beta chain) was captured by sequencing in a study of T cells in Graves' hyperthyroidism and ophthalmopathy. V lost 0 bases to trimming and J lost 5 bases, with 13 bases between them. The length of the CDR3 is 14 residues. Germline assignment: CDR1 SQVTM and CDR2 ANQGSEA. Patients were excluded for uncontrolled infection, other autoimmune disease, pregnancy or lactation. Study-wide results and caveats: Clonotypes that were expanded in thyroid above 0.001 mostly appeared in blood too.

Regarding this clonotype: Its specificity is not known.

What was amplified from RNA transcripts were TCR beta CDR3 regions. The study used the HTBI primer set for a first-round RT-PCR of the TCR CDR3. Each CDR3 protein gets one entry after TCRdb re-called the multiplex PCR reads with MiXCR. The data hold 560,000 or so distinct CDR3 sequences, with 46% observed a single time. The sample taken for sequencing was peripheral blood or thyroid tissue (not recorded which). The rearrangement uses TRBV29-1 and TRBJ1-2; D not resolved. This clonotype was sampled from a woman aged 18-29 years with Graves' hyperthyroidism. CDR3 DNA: TGCAGCGTTGAAGATCGGGCCACTGGGTATGGCTACACCTTC. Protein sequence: CSVEDRATGYGYTF.